This T cell receptor beta chain stems from a study of T-cell reconstitution after alpha-beta-depleted transplantation in children. V lost 1 base and J 4 bases, leaving 17 bases between the germline ends. Germline lookup yields CDR1 MNHNS and CDR2 SASEGT. The CDR3 is 17 amino acids. Unique molecular identifiers tagged the TCRbeta library. One entry per CDR3 protein, called by TCRdb with MiXCR from the PCR reads. The table has about 610,000 distinct CDR3 sequences, roughly 10% seen once; the top ten hold roughly 4%. Sequencing was performed on PBMCs from the stem cell graft donor, taken from the stem cell graft. The chain combines TRBV6-1 with TRBJ2-1; perhaps D is TRBD1 or TRBD2 (5 bases each). This clonotype originated in a human donor who donated a stem cell graft to a child with acute myeloid leukemia. The DNA for the CDR3 is TGTGCCAGCAGTGAAGAGAGTATGGGACCCCTATACAATGAGCAGTTCTTC. Its protein is CASSEESMGPLYNEQFF.